One T cell receptor beta chain is described in this entry. Its target is not known. This entry belongs to a study of cytomegalovirus exposure and HLA in healthy donors. Notes on the study in general: TCR beta sequences reportedly predicted most subjects' HLA-A and HLA-B alleles accurately. There were 160 or so TCR beta chains listed as cytomegalovirus-associated. Among TCR sequences, most were rare, though some public TCRs appeared in many donors. Follow-up analysis later connected one missense variant in DCLRE1C with trimming of TCR beta V- and J-genes.

The study ran its PCR with 60 Vbeta and 13 Jbeta primers. The assay was immunoSEQ multiplex PCR, and TCRdb's table has in-frame clones only and misses some. The repertoire consists of over 95,000 clones, with just under 75% occurring once and the leading ten covering just over 2%. Sequenced sample: PBMCs. The source is a human donor in good health.

The CDR3 bases are TGTGCCAGCAGCCCCCCGGGGGGGCGGGAGACCCAGTACTTC. It is translated as CASSPPGGRETQYF. The chain is built from TRBV6-6 and TRBJ2-5; 8 bases are a match to TRBD2. There are 14 residues in the CDR3. CDR1 is MNHNY, CDR2 SVGAGI, per germline (reference sequence). V shed 6 bases, J shed 5 bases, and the junction held 8 bases outside the gene matches.